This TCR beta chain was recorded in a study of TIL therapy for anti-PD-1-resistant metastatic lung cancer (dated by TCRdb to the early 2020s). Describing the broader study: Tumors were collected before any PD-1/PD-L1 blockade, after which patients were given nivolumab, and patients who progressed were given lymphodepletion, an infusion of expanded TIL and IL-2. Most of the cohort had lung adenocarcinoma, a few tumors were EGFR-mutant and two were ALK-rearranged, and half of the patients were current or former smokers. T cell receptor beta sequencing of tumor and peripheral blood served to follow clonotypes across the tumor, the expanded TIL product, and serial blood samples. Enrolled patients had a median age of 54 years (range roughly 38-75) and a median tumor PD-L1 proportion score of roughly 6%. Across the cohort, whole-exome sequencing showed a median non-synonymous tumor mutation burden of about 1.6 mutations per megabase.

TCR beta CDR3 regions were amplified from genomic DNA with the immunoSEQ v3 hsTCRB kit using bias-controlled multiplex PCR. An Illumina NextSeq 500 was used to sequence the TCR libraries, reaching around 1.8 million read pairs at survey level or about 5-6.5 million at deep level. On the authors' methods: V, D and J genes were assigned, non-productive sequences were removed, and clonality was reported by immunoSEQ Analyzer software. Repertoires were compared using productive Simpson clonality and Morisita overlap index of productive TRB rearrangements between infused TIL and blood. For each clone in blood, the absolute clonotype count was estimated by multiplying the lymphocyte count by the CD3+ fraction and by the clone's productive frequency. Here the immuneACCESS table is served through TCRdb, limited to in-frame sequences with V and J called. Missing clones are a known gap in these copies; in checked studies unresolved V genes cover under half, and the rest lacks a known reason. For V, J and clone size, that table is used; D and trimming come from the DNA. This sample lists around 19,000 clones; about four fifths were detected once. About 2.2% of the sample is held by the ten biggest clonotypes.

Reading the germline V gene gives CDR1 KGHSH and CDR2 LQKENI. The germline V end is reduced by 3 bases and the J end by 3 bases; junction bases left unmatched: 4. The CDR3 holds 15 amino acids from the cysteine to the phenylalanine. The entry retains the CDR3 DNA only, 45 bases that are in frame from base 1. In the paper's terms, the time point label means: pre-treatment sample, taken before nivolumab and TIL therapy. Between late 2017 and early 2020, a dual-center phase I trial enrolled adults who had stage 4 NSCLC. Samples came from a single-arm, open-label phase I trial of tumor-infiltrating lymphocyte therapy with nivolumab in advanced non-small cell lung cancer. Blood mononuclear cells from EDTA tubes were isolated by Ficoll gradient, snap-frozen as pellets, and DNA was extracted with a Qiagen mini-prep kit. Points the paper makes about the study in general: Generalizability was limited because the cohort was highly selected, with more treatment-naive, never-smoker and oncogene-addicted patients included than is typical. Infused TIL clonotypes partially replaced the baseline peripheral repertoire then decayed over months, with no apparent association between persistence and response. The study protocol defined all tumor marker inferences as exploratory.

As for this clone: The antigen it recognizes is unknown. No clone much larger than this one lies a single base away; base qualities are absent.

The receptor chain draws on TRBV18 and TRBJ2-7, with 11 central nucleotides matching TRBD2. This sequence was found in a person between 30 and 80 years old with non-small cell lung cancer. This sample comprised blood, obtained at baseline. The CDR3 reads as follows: CASSPGTSGIYEQYF. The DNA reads TGTGCCAGCTCACCCGGGACTAGCGGAATCTACGAGCAGTACTTC.